These 23 T cell receptor beta chains originate from one sample sequenced in a study of blood T cell repertoires in COVID-19. Data came from immunoSEQ multiplex PCR; TCRdb stores just in-frame clones and leaves some out. The table includes roughly 220,000 clones, about 87% detected once. What was sequenced was PBMCs or T cells enriched from blood (not recorded which). These receptors all stem from a woman aged 25-40 years who had recovered from COVID-19.

The rearrangement links TRBV5-4 to TRBJ2-3; 8 positions match TRBD2. Germline lookup yields CDR1 SGHNT and CDR2 YYREEE (reference sequence). This CDR3 has 13 residues. The J segment lost 1 base and the V segment lost 5 bases, leaving 0 bases of the junction unmatched. The CDR3 DNA follows: TGTGCCAGCAGGCGGGGGGGCACAGATACGCAGTATTTT. Its protein product is CASRRGGTDTQYF.

The CDR3 bases are TGCGCCAGCAGCCAAGGAACAGGGGGGGCCTACGAGCAGTACTTC. It encodes CASSQGTGGAYEQYF. The V and J genes are TRBV4-1 and TRBJ2-7, with a tentative D call TRBD1 (8 bases). V lost 1 base and J lost 2, with 12 bases in between. The CDR3 extends over 15 amino acids. The germline gives CDR1 MGHRA, CDR2 YSYEKL.

The V and J genes are TRBV2 and TRBJ2-3, with 9 bases aligning to TRBD2. Trimming removed 4 bases from V and 4 bases from J; junction bases left unmatched: 6. CDR1 and CDR2 from the germline V gene are SNHLY and FYNNEI. The CDR3 is 15 amino acids. The CDR3 nucleotides read TGTGCCAGCAGTGTCAGCGGGGGGCGTCCAGATACGCAGTATTTT. Amino acids: CASSVSGGRPDTQYF.

The chain combines TRBV7-9 with TRBJ1-2, with TRBD1 as a possible D gene (5 bases). Trimming took off 2 bases at V and 3 bases at J, with 22 bases between the two ends. The germline gives CDR1 SEHNR, CDR2 FQNEAQ (reference sequence). This CDR3 comprises 18 residues. The chain's CDR3 is CASSLRGHIWGRHYGYTF. The CDR3 coding sequence is TGTGCCAGCAGCTTACGTGGACATATCTGGGGCAGACACTATGGCTACACCTTC.

In its sample, this clone was seen a few times. The rearrangement uses TRBV7-2 and TRBJ1-1, with D maybe TRBD1 (6 bases). Germline V CDR1 and CDR2: SGHTA, FQGNSA. V shed 5 bases and J shed 2 bases, with 18 bases lying between them. The CDR3 is 16 amino acids. This CDR3 is CASSPPQGKDNTEAFF. The DNA for the CDR3 is TGTGCCAGCAGCCCTCCGCAGGGGAAGGATAACACTGAAGCTTTCTTT.

The rearrangement links TRBV25-1 to TRBJ2-5, with 9 nucleotides matching TRBD1. This CDR3 comprises 14 residues. Unmatched junction bases numbered 6, after V lost 4 bases and J lost 6 bases. The germline CDR1 and CDR2 sequences are MGHDK and SYGVNS. This CDR3 is CASSVTGGGKTQYF. In nucleotides, the CDR3 is TGTGCCAGCAGTGTGACAGGGGGTGGAAAGACCCAGTACTTC.

CDR3 region: CASSPRTGTGELFF. Written as DNA, the CDR3 is TGTGCCAGCAGCCCTAGGACAGGGACCGGGGAGCTGTTTTTT. J is TRBJ2-2 and V is TRBV3-1 (or the pseudogene TRBV3-2); 8 positions match TRBD1. Per germline, CDR1 LGHDT and CDR2 YNNKEL (reference sequence). The CDR3 runs to 14 residues. V trimming: 4 bases; J trimming: 5 bases; junction bases outside the gene matches: 3.

In regard to this clone: The sample carries other DNA sequences with the same CDR3. CDR3 residues: CASSITGTGKETQYF. CDR3 bases: TGTGCCAGTAGTATAACTGGGACAGGGAAAGAGACCCAGTACTTC. The rearrangement uses TRBV19 and TRBJ2-5, with 9 bases identical to TRBD1. CDR1 is LNHDA, CDR2 SQIVND, per germline (reference sequence). V was pared by 2 bases and J by 3 bases, with 4 bases of the junction left unmatched. The CDR3 is made up of 15 amino acids.

The chain has TRBV27 and TRBJ2-3; D perhaps matches TRBD2 (6 bases). Germline V gene lookup returns CDR1 MNHEY and CDR2 SMNVEV (reference sequence). Trimming took off 4 bases at V and 1 base at J, with 12 bases between the two ends. The CDR3 has 15 residues. CDR3 bases: TGTGCCAGCAGTTCGCGGGGACCGGGCACAGATACGCAGTATTTT. Encoded protein: CASSSRGPGTDTQYF.

The CDR3 DNA reads as TGTGCCAGTAGCAACGGTCAGGGGCTAAGTGAAAAACTGTTTTTT. Amino acids: CASSNGQGLSEKLFF. The chain combines TRBV19 with TRBJ1-4; D is perhaps TRBD1 (6 bases). The CDR3 totals 15 residues. Trimming cost V 6 bases and J 7 bases, with 18 bases left between them. CDR1 LNHDA and CDR2 SQIVND come from the germline V gene (reference sequence).

The gene calls are TRBV25-1 and TRBJ2-1; perhaps TRBD1 as D (6 bases). CDR3 size: 13 residues. V was clipped by 5 bases and J by 8 bases, with 13 bases between them. Germline V gene data show CDR1 as MGHDK and CDR2 as SYGVNS. CDR3 residues: CASSRDRRHEQFF. The CDR3 DNA reads as TGTGCCAGCAGTCGAGACAGGCGCCATGAGCAGTTCTTC. Drawing the rest from reference TRBV25-1 and TRBJ2-1, the complete variable domain is EADIYQTPRYLVIGTGKKITLECSQTMGHDKMYWYQQDPGMELHLIHYSYGVNSTEKGDLSSESTVSRIRTEHFPLTLESARPSHTSQYLCASSRDRRHEQFFGPGTRLTVL.

The chain couples TRBV12-5 to TRBJ1-6; no firm D call. Trimming pared 8 bases from V and 0 bases from J, leaving 14 bases between. Per germline, CDR1 LGHNT and CDR2 FRNRAP. The CDR3 is made up of 16 amino acids. CDR3 in amino acids: CASLYGESSYNSPLHF. The CDR3 coding sequence is TGTGCTAGTCTGTACGGGGAGAGCTCCTATAATTCACCCCTCCACTTT.

The chain uses TRBV4-1 and TRBJ2-7, with D unclear. This CDR3 has 14 amino acids. The germline V gene has CDR1 MGHRA and CDR2 YSYEKL. Trimming stripped 2 bases from V and 2 bases from J, with 10 bases between. The CDR3 loop reads CASSQTFTAYEQYF. The CDR3 DNA follows: TGCGCCAGCAGCCAAACTTTCACAGCCTACGAGCAGTACTTC.

The chain is built from TRBV19 and TRBJ2-5, with 7 bases fitting TRBD1. CDR1 and CDR2 from the germline V gene are LNHDA and SQIVND (reference sequence). CDR3 length: 13 residues. The V gene end was trimmed by 3 bases and the J gene end by 3 bases; junction bases not matched to a gene: 1. The CDR3 DNA sequence: TGTGCCAGTAGTATCGGGACAGAAGAGACCCAGTACTTC. Its protein product is CASSIGTEETQYF.

This clone has only one observation. CDR3 sequence: CASSLPDRGRGYTF. In DNA, the CDR3 is TGTGCCAGCAGCCTCCCCGACAGGGGGAGAGGCTACACCTTC. This rearrangement joins TRBV5-4 to TRBJ1-2; the match to TRBD1 covers 9 bases. The V gene end was trimmed by 4 bases and the J gene end by 8 bases; junction bases not matched to a gene: 9. This CDR3 has 14 residues. CDR1 is SGHNT and CDR2 is YYREEE in the germline V gene (reference sequence). The whole variable domain, remainder taken from reference TRBV5-4 and TRBJ1-2, is ETGVTQSPTHLIKTRGQQVTLRCSSQSGHNTVSWYQQALGQGPQFIFQYYREEENGRGNFPPRFSGLQFPNYSSELNVNALELDDSALYLCASSLPDRGRGYTFGSGTRLTVV.

V usage is TRBV12-5 and J usage is TRBJ2-2; 7 positions agree with TRBD2. V was pared by 3 bases and J by 5 bases, with 6 bases of the junction left unmatched. The CDR3 runs 15 residues. Germline loops: CDR1 LGHNT, CDR2 FRNRAP. The chain's CDR3 is CASGFLAGVTGELFF. DNA of the CDR3: TGTGCTAGTGGTTTTCTTGCGGGGGTTACCGGGGAGCTGTTTTTT.

This chain connects TRBV2 to TRBJ2-2; no reliable D call. Deletions cut 6 bases from V and 3 bases from J, with 11 bases between. The CDR3 runs to 14 residues. CDR1 is SNHLY, CDR2 FYNNEI, per germline. CDR3 nucleotides: TGTGCCAGCAGAAGGCTTGCGGACACCGGGGAGCTGTTTTTT. Its protein is CASRRLADTGELFF.

This clone was found once. The CDR3 nucleotides read TGCGCCAGCCCAAGGATTCACAGGGTTGATCAGCCCCAGCATTTT. Amino acids: CASPRIHRVDQPQHF. This chain uses TRBV10-1 with TRBJ1-5; maybe TRBD1 (6 bases). CDR1 and CDR2 (germline): WNHNN, SYGVQD (reference sequence). CDR3 length: 15 amino acids. Trimming pared 8 bases from V and 5 bases from J, leaving 19 bases between.

The chain joins TRBV18 to TRBJ1-5, with 10 bases that match TRBD1. J was trimmed by 2 bases and V by 8 bases; bases with no gene match: 3. This CDR3 contains 14 residues. Germline CDR1 reads KGHSH; CDR2 reads LQKENI. CDR3 nucleotides: TGTGCCAGCGACGGACAGGGGGGCAATCAGCCCCAGCATTTT. Its protein product is CASDGQGGNQPQHF.

This chain connects TRBV4-1 to TRBJ2-5; no clear D gene. CDR1 MGHRA and CDR2 YSYEKL come from the germline V gene. V was cut by 0 bases and J by 5 bases, with 4 bases left in between. This CDR3 comprises 12 residues. CDR3 amino acids: CASSQDEETQYF. The CDR3 DNA follows: TGCGCCAGCAGCCAAGATGAGGAGACCCAGTACTTC.

V and J are TRBV19 and TRBJ1-3; a weak D match, TRBD1 (5 bases). This CDR3 is built from 15 residues. Germline V gene data show CDR1 as LNHDA and CDR2 as SQIVND (reference sequence). V dropped 7 bases and J dropped 1 base, with 14 bases sitting between them. Here the CDR3 reads CASTSQGLSGNTIYF. The DNA of the CDR3 is TGTGCCAGTACGAGTCAGGGTTTATCTGGAAACACCATATATTTT.

CDR3 in amino acids: CASSTSGTGFIADTQYF. The CDR3 DNA reads TGTGCCAGCAGTACCTCCGGGACAGGGTTTATCGCAGATACGCAGTATTTT. This rearrangement joins TRBV27 to TRBJ2-3; TRBD1 agrees at 9 bases. Germline CDR1 MNHEY, CDR2 SMNVEV (reference sequence). This CDR3 has 17 amino acids. J gave up 4 bases and V 5 bases, and 13 bases lay outside the gene matches.

The chain employs TRBV28 and TRBJ1-2; TRBD1 aligns across 8 bases. J lost 0 bases, V lost 6 bases, and 6 bases had no gene match. The CDR3 runs to 15 residues. The germline V gene has CDR1 MDHEN and CDR2 SYDVKM. In nucleotides, the CDR3 is TGTGCCAGCAGACCAGGACAGGGAGCTAACTATGGCTACACCTTC. Amino acids: CASRPGQGANYGYTF.